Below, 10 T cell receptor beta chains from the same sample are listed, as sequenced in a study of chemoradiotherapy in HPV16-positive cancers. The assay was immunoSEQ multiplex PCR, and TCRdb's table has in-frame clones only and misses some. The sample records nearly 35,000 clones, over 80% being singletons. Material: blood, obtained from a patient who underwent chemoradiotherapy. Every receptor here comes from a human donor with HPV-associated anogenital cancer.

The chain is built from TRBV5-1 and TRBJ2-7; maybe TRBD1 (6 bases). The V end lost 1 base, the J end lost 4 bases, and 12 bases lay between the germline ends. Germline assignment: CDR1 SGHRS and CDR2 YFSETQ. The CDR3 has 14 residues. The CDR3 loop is CASSLTGYGYEQYF. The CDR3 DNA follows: TGCGCCAGCAGCTTGACAGGGTACGGTTACGAGCAGTACTTC.

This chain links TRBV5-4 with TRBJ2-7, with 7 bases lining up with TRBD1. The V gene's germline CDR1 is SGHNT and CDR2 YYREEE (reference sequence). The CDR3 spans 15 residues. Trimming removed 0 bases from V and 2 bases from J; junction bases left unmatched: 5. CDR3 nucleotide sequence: TGTGCCAGCAGCTTGGATAAGGGGGCGGCCTACGAGCAGTACTTC. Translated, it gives CASSLDKGAAYEQYF. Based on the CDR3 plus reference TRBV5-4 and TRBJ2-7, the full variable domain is ETGVTQSPTHLIKTRGQQVTLRCSSQSGHNTVSWYQQALGQGPQFIFQYYREEENGRGNFPPRFSGLQFPNYSSELNVNALELDDSALYLCASSLDKGAAYEQYFGPGTRLTVT.

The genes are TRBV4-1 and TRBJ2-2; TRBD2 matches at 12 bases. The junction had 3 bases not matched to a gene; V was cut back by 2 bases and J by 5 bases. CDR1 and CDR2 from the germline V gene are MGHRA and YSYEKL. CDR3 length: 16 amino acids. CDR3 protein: CASSQTLAGGTGELFF. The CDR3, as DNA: TGCGCCAGCAGCCAAACCCTAGCGGGGGGGACCGGGGAGCTGTTTTTT.

CDR3 DNA sequence: TGTGCCAGCCGCGGAGGGGACCTTGGGGGCTACGAGCAGTACTTC. This sequence encodes CASRGGDLGGYEQYF. The V call is TRBV2, the J call TRBJ2-7; perhaps TRBD2 as D (6 bases). V was pared by 8 bases and J by 3 bases, with 20 bases between. Germline CDR1 and CDR2: SNHLY and FYNNEI. The CDR3 spans 15 residues.

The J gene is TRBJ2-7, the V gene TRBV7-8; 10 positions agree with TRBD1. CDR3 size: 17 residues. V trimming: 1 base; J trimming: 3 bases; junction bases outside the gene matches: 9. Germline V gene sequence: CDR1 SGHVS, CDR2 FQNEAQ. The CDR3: CASSLGPDRGRNYEQYF. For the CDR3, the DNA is TGTGCCAGCAGCTTAGGCCCAGACAGGGGGCGCAACTACGAGCAGTACTTC.

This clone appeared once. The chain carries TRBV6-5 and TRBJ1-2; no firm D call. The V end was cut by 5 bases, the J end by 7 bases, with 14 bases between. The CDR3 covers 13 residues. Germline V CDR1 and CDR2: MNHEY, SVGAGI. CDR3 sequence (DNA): TGTGCCAGCAGTGAGGAGGGCTGGGGTGGCTACACCTTC. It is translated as CASSEEGWGGYTF.

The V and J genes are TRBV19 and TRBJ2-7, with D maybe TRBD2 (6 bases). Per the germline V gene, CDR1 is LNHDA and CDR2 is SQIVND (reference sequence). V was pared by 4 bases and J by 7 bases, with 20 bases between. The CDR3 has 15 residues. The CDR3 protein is CASSKRTNGAKEQYF. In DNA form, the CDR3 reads TGTGCCAGTAGTAAACGGACTAACGGGGCTAAGGAGCAGTACTTC. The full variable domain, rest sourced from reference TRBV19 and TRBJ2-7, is DGGITQSPKYLFRKEGQNVTLSCEQNLNHDAMYWYRQDPGQGLRLIYYSQIVNDFQKGDIAEGYSVSREKKESFPLTVTSAQKNPTAFYLCASSKRTNGAKEQYFGPGTRLTVT.

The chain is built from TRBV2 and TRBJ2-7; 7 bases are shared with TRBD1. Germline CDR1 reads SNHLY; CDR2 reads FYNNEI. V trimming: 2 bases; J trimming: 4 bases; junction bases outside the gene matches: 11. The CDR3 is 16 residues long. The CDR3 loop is CASSESATGIGYEQYF. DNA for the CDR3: TGTGCCAGCAGTGAATCTGCGACAGGGATCGGTTACGAGCAGTACTTC.

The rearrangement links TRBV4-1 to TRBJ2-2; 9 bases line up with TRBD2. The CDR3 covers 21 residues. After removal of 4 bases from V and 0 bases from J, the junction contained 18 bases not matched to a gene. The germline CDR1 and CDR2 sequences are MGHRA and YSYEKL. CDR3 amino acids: CASSRIPASGVLLANTGELFF. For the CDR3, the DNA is TGCGCCAGCAGCCGGATCCCAGCTAGCGGGGTTCTACTCGCGAACACCGGGGAGCTGTTTTTT.

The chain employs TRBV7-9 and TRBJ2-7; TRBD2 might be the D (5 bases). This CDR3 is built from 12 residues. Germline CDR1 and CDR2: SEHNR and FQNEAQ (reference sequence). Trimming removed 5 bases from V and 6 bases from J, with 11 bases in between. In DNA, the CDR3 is TGTGCCAGCAGCCTATCGGCGGGCGAGCAGTACTTC. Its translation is CASSLSAGEQYF.